Listed here are 23 T cell receptor beta chains from one sample, sequenced in a study of multiple sclerosis patients with progressive multifocal leukoencephalopathy. Generated by immunoSEQ multiplex PCR, the TCRdb table keeps only in-frame clones and is missing some. This sample carries under 40,000 clones, nearly 95% of them seen once, and the ten largest clones take about 1.8%. Time point reported: before natalizumab initiation. The sequencing sample was made of PBMCs. These receptors were obtained from a man aged 30 to 39 with multiple sclerosis.

This clone was recorded once. The chain uses TRBV18 and TRBJ2-2; 8 nucleotides line up with TRBD1. J lost 7 bases, V lost 5 bases, and 9 bases had no gene match. This CDR3 comprises 15 residues. Germline V gene sequence: CDR1 KGHSH, CDR2 LQKENI. The CDR3 sequence is CASSLTGETVGELFF. CDR3 DNA: TGTGCCAGCTCATTGACAGGGGAAACTGTCGGGGAGCTGTTTTTT.

This clone has just one count. The chain uses TRBV5-6 and TRBJ2-1; the match to TRBD2 covers 7 bases. Germline loops: CDR1 SGHDT, CDR2 YYEEEE. Trimming at V came to 4 bases and at J to 3 bases, leaving 13 bases not matched to a gene. CDR3 length: 17 residues. CDR3 region: CASSPRVGLSGYNEQFF. The CDR3 DNA sequence: TGTGCCAGCAGCCCAAGGGTGGGACTAAGCGGCTACAATGAGCAGTTCTTC.

The V gene is TRBV18, the J gene TRBJ1-2; D unresolved. V was pared by 2 bases and J by 4 bases, with 8 bases between. This CDR3 is 13 amino acids long. The germline CDR1 and CDR2 sequences are KGHSH and LQKENI. Here the CDR3 DNA reads TGTGCCAGCTCACCAGGCAGCGCCTATGGCTACACCTTC. This codes for CASSPGSAYGYTF.

J is TRBJ2-7 and V is TRBV30; D possibly corresponds to TRBD2 (6 bases). CDR1 and CDR2 (germline): GTSNPN, SVGIG (reference sequence). The CDR3 has 14 residues. V shed 3 bases and J shed 5 bases, with 17 bases lying between them. Written as DNA, the CDR3 is TGTGCCTGGAGCGTCTTGGCGGGACCCAACGAGCAGTACTTC. Protein product: CAWSVLAGPNEQYF.

The chain recombines TRBV29-1 with TRBJ1-2; 9 bases are shared with TRBD1. The CDR3 runs 13 residues. Germline CDR1 reads SQVTM; CDR2 reads ANQGSEA. V lost 5 bases and J lost 2; bases outside the gene matches: 3. CDR3 in DNA: TGCAGCGTTTACAGGGGGCGCAACTATGGCTACACCTTC. Translated, it gives CSVYRGRNYGYTF.

The chain carries TRBV7-2 and TRBJ2-2; 7 bases fit TRBD2. Germline-derived CDR1 and CDR2 are SGHTA and FQGNSA. This CDR3 has 15 residues. The junction had 2 bases not matched to a gene; V was cut back by 1 base and J by 3 bases. CDR3 bases: TGTGCCAGCAGCTTAGTCGGGGGGTACACCGGGGAGCTGTTTTTT. As protein: CASSLVGGYTGELFF.

This chain connects TRBV2 to TRBJ2-3, with TRBD2 identical over 10 bases. The J segment lost 5 bases and the V segment lost 6 bases, leaving 8 bases of the junction unmatched. The CDR3 totals 15 residues. Germline lookup yields CDR1 SNHLY and CDR2 FYNNEI. CDR3 bases: TGTGCCAGCAGCCGGAGAGCTAGCGGGAGAGATACGCAGTATTTT. Amino acids: CASSRRASGRDTQYF.

This clone is a singleton in its sample. The V call is TRBV18, the J call TRBJ2-5; 7 bases are a match to TRBD1. CDR1 is KGHSH and CDR2 is LQKENI in the germline V gene. This CDR3 is 15 amino acids long. The V segment lost 6 bases and the J segment 5 bases; nucleotides outside the gene matches: 12. The chain's CDR3 is CASSSPRQGVETQYF. DNA of the CDR3: TGTGCCAGCTCCTCCCCCCGACAGGGTGTGGAGACCCAGTACTTC.

The rearrangement joins TRBV29-1 to TRBJ1-2, with a weak D call TRBD1 (5 bases). Per germline, CDR1 SQVTM and CDR2 ANQGSEA. The V end lost 4 bases, the J end lost 6 bases, and 9 bases lay between the germline ends. This CDR3 has 11 residues. The CDR3 DNA sequence: TGCAGCGTTGTATTAGGGGATGGCTACACCTTC. Its translation: CSVVLGDGYTF.

This chain connects TRBV4-3 to TRBJ2-2; D unresolved. The V and J ends lost 0 bases and 5 bases respectively, with 7 bases between them. Germline V gives CDR1 LGHNA, CDR2 YSLEER. The CDR3 has 14 residues. As DNA, the CDR3 is TGCGCCAGCAGCCAAGATTCACTGACCGGGGAGCTGTTTTTT. As protein: CASSQDSLTGELFF.

This sequence joins TRBV11-3 and TRBJ1-2; D might be TRBD1 (6 bases). The germline V gene encodes CDR1 SGHNT and CDR2 YENEEA. This CDR3 contains 14 residues. Trimming stripped 2 bases from V and 8 bases from J, with 15 bases between. The CDR3 is CASSLQGIVYGYTF. As DNA, the CDR3 is TGTGCCAGCAGCTTACAGGGGATAGTTTACGGCTACACCTTC.

CDR3 in amino acids: CASSPGDYGYTF. In DNA, the CDR3 is TGTGCCAGCAGCCCAGGGGACTATGGCTACACCTTC. This chain connects TRBV4-2 to TRBJ1-2, with D perhaps matching TRBD1 (6 bases). Germline V gene lookup returns CDR1 LGHNA and CDR2 YNFKEQ. Trimming pared 4 bases from V and 3 bases from J, leaving 6 bases between. There are 12 residues in the CDR3.

The rearrangement uses TRBV13 and TRBJ1-3, with D unclear. The V end lost 1 base, the J end lost 1 base, and 2 bases lay between the germline ends. Per the germline V gene, CDR1 is PRHDT and CDR2 is FYEKMQ (reference sequence). The CDR3 consists of 13 residues. As DNA, the CDR3 is TGTGCCAGCAGCTTAGAGTCTGGAAACACCATATATTTT. This codes for CASSLESGNTIYF.

V and J are TRBV6-5 and TRBJ1-1; no definite D call. Looked up from germline, CDR1 is MNHEY and CDR2 is SVGAGI. V was pared by 0 bases and J by 5 bases, with 10 bases between. The CDR3 is made up of 14 amino acids. The DNA of the CDR3 is TGTGCCAGCAGTTACTCGATAGGGCTGACTGAAGCTTTCTTT. Its translation is CASSYSIGLTEAFF.

CDR3 region: CASSLDRSEQFF. The CDR3 DNA is TGCGCCAGCAGCTTGGATCGCAGTGAGCAGTTCTTC. J is TRBJ2-1 and V is TRBV5-1; D unclear. Per the germline V gene, CDR1 is SGHRS and CDR2 is YFSETQ. This CDR3 spans 12 amino acids. The V gene lost 0 bases and the J gene lost 9 bases, with 7 bases spanning the gap.

V gene TRBV5-5 combines with J gene TRBJ2-2; 9 bases are a match to TRBD2. This CDR3 has 17 residues. Losses at the gene ends were 0 bases for V and 4 bases for J; bases not matched to a gene: 7. Germline V gives CDR1 SGHKS, CDR2 YYEKEE (reference sequence). The CDR3 loop reads CASSLVVAGVGTGELFF. The CDR3 DNA is TGTGCCAGCAGCTTGGTGGTAGCGGGAGTTGGCACCGGGGAGCTGTTTTTT.

This chain uses TRBV7-9 with TRBJ2-7; no reliable D call. Germline V gives CDR1 SEHNR, CDR2 FQNEAQ (reference sequence). The CDR3 is 13 amino acids. Trimming took 5 bases from V and 3 from J, leaving 11 bases between them. CDR3 nucleotides: TGTGCCAGCAGCCACGGCACCAACTACGAGCAGTACTTC. It codes for CASSHGTNYEQYF.

This clone was observed once. The V call is TRBV15, the J call TRBJ2-5, with D possibly matching TRBD1 (7 bases). The DNA end is a closer match to TRBJ2-7, so the J assignment may be wrong. The CDR3 is 14 residues long. CDR1 is LNHNV and CDR2 is YYDKDF in the germline V gene (reference sequence). CDR3 DNA: TGTGCCACCAGAGCCTCAGGGGGAGGCTACGAGCAGTACTTC. Protein: CATRASGGGYEQYF.

The genes are TRBV6-6 and TRBJ2-3; no clear D. CDR3 length equals 13 residues. V was cut by 7 bases and J by 5 bases, with 13 bases left in between. Germline-derived CDR1 and CDR2 are MNHNY and SVGAGI (reference sequence). This CDR3 reads CASTQRAKDTQYF. For the CDR3, the DNA is TGTGCCAGCACCCAACGGGCCAAAGATACGCAGTATTTT.

V and J are TRBV27 and TRBJ2-1; weak D call: TRBD1 (6 bases). Germline assignment: CDR1 MNHEY and CDR2 SMNVEV (reference sequence). V was shortened by 6 bases and J by 10 bases, with 16 bases between the two germline ends. The CDR3 totals 13 residues. Here the CDR3 reads CASSPGPRGEQFF. The DNA of the CDR3 is TGTGCCAGCAGCCCCGGGCCTAGGGGGGAGCAGTTCTTC.

V gene TRBV7-8 combines with J gene TRBJ2-7; D is possibly TRBD1 (5 bases). Germline V CDR1 and CDR2: SGHVS, FQNEAQ. With 1 base removed from V and 1 base from J, the gap between germline ends came to 8 bases. The CDR3 has 14 residues. DNA for the CDR3: TGTGCCAGCAGCTTAGGGGGCCGTTCCTACGAGCAGTACGTC. This gives the protein CASSLGGRSYEQYV.

The rearrangement joins TRBV7-2 to TRBJ2-5, with 7 nucleotides matching TRBD2. Germline-derived CDR1 and CDR2 are SGHTA and FQGNSA. V lost 2 bases and J lost 1; bases outside the gene matches: 7. The CDR3 contains 16 residues. The CDR3 is CASSLFGGSTQETQYF. The CDR3 nucleotides are TGTGCCAGCAGCTTATTTGGCGGGAGTACCCAAGAGACCCAGTACTTC. Filled out from reference TRBV7-2 and TRBJ2-5, the complete variable domain reads GAGVSQSPSNKVTEKGKDVELRCDPISGHTALYWYRQSLGQGLEFLIYFQGNSAPDKSGLPSDRFSAERTGGSVSTLTIQRTQQEDSAVYLCASSLFGGSTQETQYFGPGTRLLVL.

The chain combines TRBV12-5 with TRBJ2-3; no clear D gene. The CDR3 totals 15 residues. The V end lost 1 base, the J end lost 3 bases, and 11 bases lay between the germline ends. The germline V gene encodes CDR1 LGHNT and CDR2 FRNRAP. The DNA of the CDR3 is TGTGCTAGTGGTTTGGGCTGGGGTTCGACAGATACGCAGTATTTT. Translated, it gives CASGLGWGSTDTQYF.